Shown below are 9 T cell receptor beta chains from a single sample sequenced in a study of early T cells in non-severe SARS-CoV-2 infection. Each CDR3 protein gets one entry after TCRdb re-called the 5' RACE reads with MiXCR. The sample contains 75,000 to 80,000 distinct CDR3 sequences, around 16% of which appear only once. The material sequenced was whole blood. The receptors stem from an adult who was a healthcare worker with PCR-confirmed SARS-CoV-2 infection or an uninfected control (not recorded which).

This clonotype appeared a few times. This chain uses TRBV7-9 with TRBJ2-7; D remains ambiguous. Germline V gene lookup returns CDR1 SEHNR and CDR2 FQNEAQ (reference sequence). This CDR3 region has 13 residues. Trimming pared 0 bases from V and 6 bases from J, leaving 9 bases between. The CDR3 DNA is TGTGCCAGCAGCTTAGCAGGCGGAAGCGAGCAGTACTTC. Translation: CASSLAGGSEQYF.

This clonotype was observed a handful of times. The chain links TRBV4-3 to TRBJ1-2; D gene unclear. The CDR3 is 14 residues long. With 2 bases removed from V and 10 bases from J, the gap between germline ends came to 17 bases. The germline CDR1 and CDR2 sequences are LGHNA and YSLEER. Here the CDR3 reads CASSQRRPGFDYTF. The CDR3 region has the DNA TGCGCCAGCAGCCAAAGAAGGCCCGGTTTTGACTACACCTTC.

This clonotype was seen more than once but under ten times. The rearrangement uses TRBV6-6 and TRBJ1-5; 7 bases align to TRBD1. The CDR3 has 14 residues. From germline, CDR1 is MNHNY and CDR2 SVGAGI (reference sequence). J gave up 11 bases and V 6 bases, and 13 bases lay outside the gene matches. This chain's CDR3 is CASRPGGGRSTQHF. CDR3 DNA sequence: TGTGCCAGCAGACCAGGGGGTGGGCGGTCGACCCAGCATTTT.

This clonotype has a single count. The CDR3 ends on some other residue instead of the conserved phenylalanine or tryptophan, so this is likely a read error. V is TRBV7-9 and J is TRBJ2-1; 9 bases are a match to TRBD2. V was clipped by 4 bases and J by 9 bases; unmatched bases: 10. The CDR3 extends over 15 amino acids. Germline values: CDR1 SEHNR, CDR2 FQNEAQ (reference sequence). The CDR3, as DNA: TGTGCCAGCAGCTCCCGGTCGACTAGCGGTGGTGAGCAGTTCCTC. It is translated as CASSSRSTSGGEQFL.

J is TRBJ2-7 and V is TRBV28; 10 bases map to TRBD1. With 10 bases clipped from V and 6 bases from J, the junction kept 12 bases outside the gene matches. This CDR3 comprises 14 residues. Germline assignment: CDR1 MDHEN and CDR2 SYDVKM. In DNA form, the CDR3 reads TGTGCCATCTTTTCCGGGACAGGGGTGGGCGAGCAGTACTTC. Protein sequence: CAIFSGTGVGEQYF.

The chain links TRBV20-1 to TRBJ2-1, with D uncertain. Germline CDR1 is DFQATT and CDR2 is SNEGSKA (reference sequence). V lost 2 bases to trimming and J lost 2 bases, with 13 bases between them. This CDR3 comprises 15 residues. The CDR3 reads CSARSDQFPYNEQFF. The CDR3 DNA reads TGCAGTGCTAGATCTGATCAATTTCCCTACAATGAGCAGTTCTTC.

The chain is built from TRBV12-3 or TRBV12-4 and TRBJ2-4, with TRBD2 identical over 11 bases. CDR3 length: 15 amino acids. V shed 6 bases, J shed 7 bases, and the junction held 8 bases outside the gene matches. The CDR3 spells CASSRTSGRRNIQYF. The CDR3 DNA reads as TGTGCCAGCAGCCGCACTAGCGGGAGACGGAACATTCAGTACTTC.

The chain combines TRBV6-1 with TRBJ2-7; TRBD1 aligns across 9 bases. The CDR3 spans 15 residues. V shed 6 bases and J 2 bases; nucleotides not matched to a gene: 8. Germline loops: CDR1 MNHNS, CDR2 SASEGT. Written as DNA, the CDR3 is TGTGCCAGCAGAGCCATACAGGGGGCGACCTACGAGCAGTACTTC. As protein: CASRAIQGATYEQYF.

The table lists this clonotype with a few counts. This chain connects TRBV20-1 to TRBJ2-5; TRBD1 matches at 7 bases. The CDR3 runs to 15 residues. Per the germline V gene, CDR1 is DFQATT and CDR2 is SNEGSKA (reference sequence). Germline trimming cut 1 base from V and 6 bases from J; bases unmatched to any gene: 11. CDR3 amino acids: CSARAKRGQGKTQYF. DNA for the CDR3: TGCAGTGCTAGAGCAAAAAGGGGGCAGGGGAAGACCCAGTACTTC.